This note documents a single TCR beta chain sequence. Its antigen is undetermined. The data were taken from a study of identifying expanded T cells in peripheral blood. Study-level findings and limits: Technical replicates showed roughly 1.2 changed clones; two weeks about 16; four weeks 19. Variance in clone template counts between approximately two-week samples significantly increased with total template count across all healthy donors.

The CDR3 has 19 residues. Germline V gene sequence: CDR1 SEHNR, CDR2 FQNEAQ (reference sequence). The ends lost 5 bases at V and 0 bases at J; junction bases unmatched: 16. Assay used: immunoSEQ multiplex PCR; TCRdb lists only in-frame clones, some missing. The sample holds some 130,000 clones, around nine tenths seen once. Healthy donors had no documented immune events, such as infections, while sampled. The clonotype was recovered from a person aged 18 to 75 in good health. The J gene is TRBJ1-1, the V gene TRBV7-9; 9 bases align to TRBD1. Sequenced input: blood. CDR3 region: CASSLLPDRGGRVNTEAFF. CDR3 in DNA: TGTGCCAGCAGCCTCCTACCCGACAGGGGGGGGAGGGTGAACACTGAAGCTTTCTTT.